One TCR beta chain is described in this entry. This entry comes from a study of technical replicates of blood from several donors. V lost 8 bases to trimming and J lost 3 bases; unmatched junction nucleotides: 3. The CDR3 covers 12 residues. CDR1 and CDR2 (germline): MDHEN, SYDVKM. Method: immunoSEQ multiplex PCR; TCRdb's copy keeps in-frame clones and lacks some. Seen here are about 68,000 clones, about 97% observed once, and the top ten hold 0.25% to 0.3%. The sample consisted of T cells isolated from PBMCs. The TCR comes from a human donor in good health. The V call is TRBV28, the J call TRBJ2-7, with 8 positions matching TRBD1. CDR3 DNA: TGTGCCAGCGGGGACAGGAGCTACGAGCAGTACTTC. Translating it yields CASGDRSYEQYF.